The entry below gives a single T cell receptor beta chain sequence along with its context. There are many counts of this clonotype. The target of this receptor is not known. No base qualities exist here, and no much larger clone lies one base off it. Stable Graves' hyperthyroidism was defined as the absence of progression to ophthalmopathy over 18 months of follow-up. Hyperthyroidism patients were newly diagnosed, with disease duration under 2 months, and aged 18 to 65 years. Exclusion was applied to patients with uncontrolled infections, other autoimmune diseases, pregnancy or lactation. Diagnoses were based on clinical symptoms, serum thyroxine and TRAb, thyroid ultrasound and orbital computed tomography. PBMCs were isolated from roughly 10 ml of fresh peripheral blood by Ficoll-Paque density gradient centrifugation. Total RNA was extracted using Trizol reagent, and RNA quality was assessed on an Agilent 2100 Bioanalyzer.

The data stem from a study of T cells in Graves' hyperthyroidism and ophthalmopathy (dated by TCRdb to about 2019). Some background on the complete study: Peripheral blood was sampled at the time of initial diagnosis, prior to any treatment. A discovery cohort of about 96 patients, fewer than 50 with Graves' ophthalmopathy and about 58 with stable Graves' hyperthyroidism, was used to find distinguishing TCR V-J signatures. An independent validation cohort of fewer than 20 hyperthyroidism patients and about 15 patients who later progressed to ophthalmopathy tested prospective prediction of ophthalmopathy. The roughly 91 discovery patients were randomly divided into training and test sets at a 7:3 ratio. In addition, the study compared T-cell repertoires in thyroid tissue and in blood from roughly 6 Graves' hyperthyroidism patients. Following sampling, methimazole starting at 30 mg daily was given to hyperthyroidism patients, and high-dose intravenous methylprednisolone was given to ophthalmopathy patients. The paper describes TCR Vbeta CDR3 sequencing of fewer than 150 peripheral blood samples, made up of 43 ophthalmopathy patients, over 70 hyperthyroidism patients and roughly 17 progressor patients. Broad study findings and their caveats: During validation, the model predicted progression to ophthalmopathy a median of about 6.5 months ahead of onset, with around 65% sensitivity and 72% to 85% specificity. Ophthalmopathy was separated from stable hyperthyroidism by a 13 V-J signature model, with roughly 88% sensitivity and about 84% specificity obtained in cross-validation and 80%/75% obtained in testing. Most expanded thyroid clonotypes (frequency above 0.001) were also detected in blood, a finding suggesting that blood repertoires may reflect thyroid immune responses. No statistical method was used to fix the sample size in advance, and group allocation was not hidden from the investigators.

TCR beta CDR3 regions were amplified from RNA transcripts. The first round of RT-PCR for the TCR CDR3 was performed with the HTBI primer set and the Qiagen OneStep RT-PCR kit. A second multiplex PCR round built the libraries, followed by size selection and purification. Paired-end sequencing of the libraries was performed with 100 bp reads on an Illumina HiSeq2000. In the source study's methods: Raw data were processed with SOAPnuke, discarding reads with adapters, uncalled bases, mean Phred below 15, or no exact constant-primer or identifier match. High-quality paired reads were merged using COPE v1.2.5, and each unique nucleotide sequence was defined as a clonotype. MiTCR v1.1 was used to align the clonotypes against IMGT TRBV, TRBD and TRBJ reference segments. The analysis was restricted to V-J combinations with a frequency above 0.0001, which together covered just over 98% of the repertoires. A TCS score was defined as the ratio of F50 (clonal expansion) to E x V (chaos), with BLOSUM62-based TCRdist applied between CDR3 peptides within each V-J. Welch's t-statistics and random forest reduced 500 to 650 V-J features to 10 to 15, which were used in a naive Bayes classifier (R e1071). The public sequencing data were trimmed at Q25 with fastp and processed into clonotypes with MiXCR by TCRdb, which kept only in-frame beta chains. Under each unique CDR3 protein, matching rows form one entry showing the most common genes and DNA. It is TCRdb's table, rather than the study itself, that gives the V and J calls and clone size. This sample lists about 360,000 distinct CDR3 sequences; about 18% were detected once. Clones ranked in the top ten supply 3% to 4.5% of the sample.

According to the germline V gene, CDR1 reads SNHLY and CDR2 reads FYNNEI. Unmatched junction bases come to 6, with V trimmed by 7 bases and J by 2 bases. The CDR3 holds 14 amino acids from the cysteine to the phenylalanine. This entry keeps only the CDR3 DNA: 42 bases, framed from base 1. The rearrangement joined TRBV2 to TRBJ2-3; 7 nucleotides in the junction match TRBD1. The clonotype comes from a young woman with Graves' hyperthyroidism. The source material was blood. The sequence in DNA is TGTGCCAGCACCCGGACAGGTTCCACAGATACGCAGTATTTT. The resulting protein is CASTRTGSTDTQYF.